The 13 T cell receptor beta chains in this list originate from one sample, sequenced in a study of OX40 agonist ivuxolimab in advanced cancers. Sequenced by immunoSEQ multiplex PCR; TCRdb stores in-frame clones only, minus some. The sample has 50,000 to 70,000 clones; roughly 90% are singletons. The material was CD4+ or CD8+ T cells sorted from blood, obtained in a trial of the OX40 agonist ivuxolimab. The receptors were sampled from an adult with an advanced solid tumor such as melanoma, head and neck, liver or kidney cancer.

This clone was found a few times. The genes are TRBV27 and TRBJ1-1, with D possibly being TRBD1 (5 bases). Trimming took 4 bases from V and 5 from J, leaving 11 bases between them. The CDR3 contains 13 residues. Germline-derived CDR1 and CDR2 are MNHEY and SMNVEV (reference sequence). Written as DNA, the CDR3 is TGTGCCAGCAGTTCCCTGCAGGGAACTGAAGCTTTCTTT. Amino acids: CASSSLQGTEAFF.

V and J are TRBV28 and TRBJ2-3, with 11 nucleotides matching TRBD2. Trimming removed 2 bases from V and 0 bases from J; junction bases left unmatched: 4. This CDR3 has 17 residues. CDR1 is MDHEN and CDR2 is SYDVKM in the germline V gene. For the CDR3, the DNA is TGTGCCAGCAGTTTACTAGCGGGAGGTATTAGCACAGATACGCAGTATTTT. Protein product: CASSLLAGGISTDTQYF. Full variable domain (remainder filled in from reference TRBV28 and TRBJ2-3): DVKVTQSSRYLVKRTGEKVFLECVQDMDHENMFWYRQDPGLGLRLIYFSYDVKMKEKGDIPEGYSVSREKKERFSLILESASTNQTSMYLCASSLLAGGISTDTQYFGPGTRLTVL.

CDR3 sequence (DNA): TGTGCCAGCAGCTATACTAGCGGGGGGCGGGGGACCCAGTACTTC. The encoded protein is CASSYTSGGRGTQYF. The chain joins TRBV2 to TRBJ2-5; TRBD2 matches at 12 bases. Trimming cost V 6 bases and J 7 bases; bases outside gene matches: 9. The CDR3 consists of 15 residues. Germline values: CDR1 SNHLY, CDR2 FYNNEI.

V gene TRBV29-1 combines with J gene TRBJ2-1, with D tentatively TRBD2 (6 bases). Looked up from germline, CDR1 is SQVTM and CDR2 is ANQGSEA. V shed 6 bases and J shed 9 bases, with 18 bases lying between them. CDR3 size: 13 residues. The CDR3 protein is CSVRRAEGSEQFF. In DNA form, the CDR3 reads TGCAGCGTCCGACGGGCGGAGGGCAGTGAGCAGTTCTTC.

This clone has only a few counts. The chain carries TRBV4-1 and TRBJ1-1, with 7 bases fitting TRBD1. Germline V gene sequence: CDR1 MGHRA, CDR2 YSYEKL. After removal of 2 bases from V and 1 base from J, the junction contained 4 bases not matched to a gene. The CDR3 is 15 residues long. The CDR3 nucleotides are TGCGCCAGCAGCCAACTACAGGGGAAGAACACTGAAGCTTTCTTT. It translates to CASSQLQGKNTEAFF.

The chain employs TRBV7-2 and TRBJ1-6, with 7 bases matching TRBD1. Germline V gene sequence: CDR1 SGHTA, CDR2 FQGNSA. J gave up 3 bases and V 11 bases, and 4 bases lay outside the gene matches. The CDR3 sequence is 13 residues long. The CDR3 DNA sequence: TGTGCCGTAGGGACAGTCTATAATTCACCCCTCCACTTT. Its translation: CAVGTVYNSPLHF.

The DNA of the CDR3 is TGTGCCAGCAGCTTCTTAGGGGGCGAAAATGAAAAACTGTTTTTT. This encodes CASSFLGGENEKLFF. The chain employs TRBV7-6 and TRBJ1-4; 7 bases map to TRBD1. This CDR3 region has 15 residues. J was trimmed by 5 bases and V by 3 bases; bases with no gene match: 6. Per the germline V gene, CDR1 is SGHVS and CDR2 is FNYEAQ. Full variable domain (rest looked up from reference TRBV7-6 and TRBJ1-4): GAGVSQSPRYKVTKRGQDVALRCDPISGHVSLYWYRQALGQGPEFLTYFNYEAQQDKSGLPNDRFSAERPEGSISTLTIQRTEQRDSAMYRCASSFLGGENEKLFFGSGTQLSVL.

The chain joins TRBV5-1 to TRBJ2-1; D possibly corresponds to TRBD1 (5 bases). With 1 base removed from V and 7 bases from J, the gap between germline ends came to 15 bases. Germline CDR1 reads SGHRS; CDR2 reads YFSETQ. This CDR3 is 15 amino acids long. The CDR3: CASSLQQGLVNEQFF. In nucleotides, the CDR3 is TGCGCCAGCAGCTTGCAGCAGGGTTTGGTAAATGAGCAGTTCTTC.

The chain uses TRBV4-3 and TRBJ1-1; TRBD1 aligns across 11 bases. Germline CDR1 is LGHNA and CDR2 is YSLEER. The CDR3 extends over 13 amino acids. V lost 4 bases and J lost 7; bases outside the gene matches: 2. The CDR3 DNA sequence: TGCGCCAGCAGCCCGGGACAGGGGGTTGAAGCTTTCTTT. Its translation: CASSPGQGVEAFF.

The rearrangement joins TRBV19 to TRBJ2-2, with unresolved D. V was pared by 0 bases and J by 4 bases, with 12 bases between. CDR3 length equals 16 residues. Germline V CDR1 and CDR2: LNHDA, SQIVND (reference sequence). CDR3: CASSIDPLWGTGELFF. The DNA of the CDR3 is TGTGCCAGTAGTATAGATCCGCTCTGGGGCACCGGGGAGCTGTTTTTT.

The chain has TRBV27 and TRBJ2-3; either TRBD1 or TRBD2 may fit D (6 bases each). CDR1 and CDR2 from the germline V gene are MNHEY and SMNVEV (reference sequence). Trimming took off 4 bases at V and 0 bases at J, with 8 bases between the two ends. The CDR3 contains 14 residues. CDR3 sequence: CASSWGASTDTQYF. The DNA for the CDR3 is TGTGCCAGCAGTTGGGGGGCTAGCACAGATACGCAGTATTTT.

The J gene is TRBJ2-5, the V gene TRBV28; a possible D gene is TRBD2 (5 bases). This CDR3 contains 18 residues. The germline gives CDR1 MDHEN, CDR2 SYDVKM. V was cut by 3 bases and J by 5 bases, with 25 bases left in between. The CDR3 protein is CASSFALVQLDQFETQYF. The CDR3 DNA reads TGTGCCAGCAGTTTTGCCCTTGTCCAACTAGATCAGTTTGAGACCCAGTACTTC.

The V gene is TRBV30, the J gene TRBJ2-1; tentatively, D is TRBD2 (6 bases). The CDR3 covers 12 residues. V shed 3 bases and J shed 8 bases, with 11 bases lying between them. Germline-derived CDR1 and CDR2 are GTSNPN and SVGIG (reference sequence). CDR3 DNA sequence: TGTGCCTGGAGGGTCGGGGGTTATGAGCAGTTCTTC. This translates into CAWRVGGYEQFF.